The sequence of this T cell receptor (beta chain) was determined in a study of control samples from healthy donors and cancer patients. TCRdb's copy holds only in-frame clones and misses some; the assay was immunoSEQ multiplex PCR. The sample carries some 410,000 clones, 75% to 95% recorded once. V lost 4 bases to trimming and J lost 3 bases; unmatched junction nucleotides: 12. Germline V lookup: CDR1 MGHDK, CDR2 SYGVNS. CDR3 length: 17 residues. This sequence joins TRBV25-1 and TRBJ1-5, with 7 positions matching TRBD1. This receptor was taken from a man aged 35 to 55 with head and neck cancer. Input material: PBMCs. CDR3 residues: CASSGGQYSDTNQPQHF. In nucleotides, the CDR3 is TGTGCCAGCAGTGGGGGACAGTACTCAGACACCAATCAGCCCCAGCATTTT.